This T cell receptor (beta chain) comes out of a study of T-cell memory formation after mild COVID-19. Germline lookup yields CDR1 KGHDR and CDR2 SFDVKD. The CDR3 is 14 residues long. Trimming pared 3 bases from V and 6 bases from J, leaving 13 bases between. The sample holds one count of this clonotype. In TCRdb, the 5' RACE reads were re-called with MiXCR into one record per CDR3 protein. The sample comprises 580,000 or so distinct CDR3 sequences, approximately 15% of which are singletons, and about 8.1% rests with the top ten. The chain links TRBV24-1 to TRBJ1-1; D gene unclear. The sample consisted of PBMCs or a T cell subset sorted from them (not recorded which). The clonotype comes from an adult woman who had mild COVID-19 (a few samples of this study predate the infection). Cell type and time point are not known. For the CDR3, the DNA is TGTGCCACCAGTGATCCAAACACGGGGTCTGAAGCTTTCTTT. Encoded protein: CATSDPNTGSEAFF.